The rows below give T cell receptor beta chains drawn from one sample of a study of T cells in Graves' hyperthyroidism and ophthalmopathy. TCRdb redid the calling of the multiplex PCR reads with MiXCR, one entry per CDR3 protein. Among around 690,000 distinct CDR3 sequences listed, roughly 17% were seen once. Sequencing input: blood. The source of these receptors is a man between 45 and 60 years old with Graves' hyperthyroidism. Each CDR3 is given with its conserved first and last residue. A D gene is named only where the DNA matches it firmly. The size entry is marked missing in some rows and otherwise reads once, few, many or a size class.

clone_size	v_call	d_call	j_call	cdr3_aa	cdr3_nt
once	TRBV11-2	.	TRBJ2-3	CASGGRTDTQYF	TGTGCCAGTGGGGGGCGGACAGATACGCAGTATTTT
many	TRBV27	TRBD2	TRBJ2-1	CASRTGTSATVEQFF	TGTGCCAGCAGAACTGGGACTAGCGCGACCGTGGAGCAGTTCTTC
.	TRBV28	TRBD1	TRBJ1-1	CASSQGGRNTEAFF	TGTGCCAGCAGCCAGGGGGGAAGAAACACTGAAGCTTTCTTT
many	TRBV10-2	.	TRBJ2-5	CASSEKEISQETQYF	TGCGCCAGCAGTGAGAAGGAAATTAGCCAAGAGACCCAGTACTTC
few	TRBV7-6	TRBD1	TRBJ1-4	CASSLRQGAVGGNEKLFF	TGTGCCAGCAGCTTACGTCAGGGGGCAGTTGGGGGTAATGAAAAACTGTTTTTT
few	TRBV5-8	.	TRBJ2-7	CASNPGGRAYEQYF	TGTGCCAGCAACCCAGGGGGGAGGGCCTACGAGCAGTACTTC
.	TRBV6-5	.	TRBJ2-2	CASSYSYSANTGELFF	TGTGCCAGCAGTTACTCTTACAGCGCGAACACCGGGGAGCTGTTTTTT
.	TRBV10-2	TRBD2	TRBJ2-7	CASRQREGVYEQYF	TGCGCCAGCAGACAGCGGGAGGGGGTCTACGAGCAGTACTTC
.	TRBV9	.	TRBJ2-1	CASSVYIGADEQFF	TGTGCCAGCAGCGTATATATAGGGGCCGATGAGCAGTTCTTC
many	TRBV11-2	TRBD2	TRBJ2-3	CASSAGRLAGYADTQYF	TGTGCCAGCAGCGCAGGGAGACTAGCGGGATATGCAGATACGCAGTATTTT
.	TRBV5-1	.	TRBJ1-3	CATGTGSGNTIYF	TGCGCCACTGGGACGGGTTCTGGAAACACCATATATTTT
few	TRBV6-5	.	TRBJ2-7	CASSYDYSRVAYEQYF	TGTGCCAGCAGTTACGACTATAGTCGGGTCGCTTACGAGCAGTACTTC
few	TRBV20-1	.	TRBJ1-1	CSASGRQTHISMNTEAFF	TGCAGTGCTAGTGGGCGGCAGACCCATATATCCATGAACACTGAAGCTTTCTTT
many	TRBV20-1	.	TRBJ2-7	CSARDASSSYEQYF	TGCAGTGCTAGAGATGCCTCGAGCTCCTACGAGCAGTACTTC
few	TRBV6-6	.	TRBJ2-1	CASSYSYLQSSYNEQFF	TGTGCCAGCAGTTACTCTTACTTACAAAGCTCCTACAATGAGCAGTTCTTC
many	TRBV12-3/TRBV12-4	.	TRBJ2-7	CASSLAGGLRAEQYF	TGTGCCAGCAGTTTAGCCGGAGGGCTTCGTGCCGAGCAGTACTTC
many	TRBV27	TRBD2	TRBJ2-7	CASSLGAGGYEQYF	TGTGCCAGCAGTTTGGGAGCGGGAGGCTACGAGCAGTACTTC